A selection of T cell receptor beta chains follows, all from one sample in a study of T cells after yellow fever vaccination. TCRdb analysed the 5' RACE reads with MiXCR anew, one entry per CDR3 protein. The table has some 350,000 distinct CDR3 sequences, about 9.9% seen once. This material consisted of PBMCs, taken on the day of the first yellow fever vaccination. The receptor source for this set is a man aged 18 to 29 who received the YFV17D yellow fever vaccine. Each CDR3 is given without its conserved first and last residue. Fields, in order: J gene, V gene, CDR3 protein.

>TRBJ1-2|TRBV11-2
ASSLASAGYGYT
>TRBJ2-7|TRBV7-6
ASSLGSVAASYEQY
>TRBJ1-5|TRBV7-8
ASSKVEGTYSNQPQH
>TRBJ1-5|TRBV30
AWCPRGNQPQH
>TRBJ2-5|TRBV20-1
SASQGQGAVGTQY
>TRBJ2-1|TRBV9
ASSVEGYNEQF
>TRBJ2-5|TRBV5-1
ASSVRQGSLLQETQY
>TRBJ2-3|TRBV7-9
ASGDAGAQGTDTQY
>TRBJ2-6|TRBV14
ASSQDSLGQGFAGANVLT
>TRBJ2-4|TRBV4-3
ASSQDGVAKNIQY
>TRBJ2-1|TRBV27
ASSLSVSRGYNEQF
>TRBJ2-3|TRBV4-2
ASSQAGAGGPADTQY
>TRBJ2-5|TRBV6-2/TRBV6-3
ASSYLGHPEETQY
>TRBJ1-6|TRBV5-1
ASSFGGQNSPLH
>TRBJ2-5|TRBV20-1
SAKDGRKASQETQY
>TRBJ1-1|TRBV12-3/TRBV12-4
ASSLREENTEAF
>TRBJ2-3|TRBV9
ASSVGRGTDTQY
>TRBJ1-1|TRBV5-1
ASSLGRDDTEAF
>TRBJ1-1|TRBV5-1
ASSLDANTEAF
>TRBJ2-3|TRBV5-1
ASSLARKVTDTQY
>TRBJ1-2|TRBV28
ASRTGSNYGYT
>TRBJ2-3|TRBV7-2
ASSLTGPDTQY
>TRBJ2-3|TRBV7-8
ASSVGSGGGLSTDTQY
>TRBJ2-4|TRBV15
ATRASQGQAKNIQY
>TRBJ2-7|TRBV30
AWSVRATYEQY
>TRBJ1-6|TRBV12-3/TRBV12-4
ANSPLH
>TRBJ2-6|TRBV25-1
ASSDQAGANVLT
>TRBJ2-7|TRBV30
AWSTGTVDFHEQY
>TRBJ2-3|TRBV29-1
SVDPRSNRDSGTDTQY
>TRBJ2-3|TRBV11-3
ASSTGLASTDTQY
>TRBJ2-7|TRBV20-1
SASGGAAEQY
>TRBJ2-7|TRBV7-6
ASSSGGRARGEQY
>TRBJ2-1|TRBV7-9
ASSSRTGRDEQF
>TRBJ1-2|TRBV5-1
ASSSTGYGYT
>TRBJ2-5|TRBV20-1
SARVGDRGYQETQY
>TRBJ1-5|TRBV12-3/TRBV12-4
ASTLGGGIGNQPQH
>TRBJ2-5|TRBV9
ASSARPSGETQY
>TRBJ2-1|TRBV7-6
ASSQGRGGVRYNEQF
>TRBJ2-5|TRBV6-5
ASSYSNGLETQY
>TRBJ1-5|TRBV15
ATSGPYQLNQPQH
>TRBJ2-3|TRBV6-5
ASSISSGGTPTDTQY